This T cell receptor (beta chain) was obtained from a study of CD8 T cells in ankylosing spondylitis. Study outcomes and limitations: Blood from ankylosing spondylitis patients appeared to carry a characteristic roughly 8-variant TCR beta motif.

There are many counts of this clonotype. Its antigen is unknown. CDR1 and CDR2 from the germline V gene are SGHRS and YFSETQ. CDR3 length equals 13 residues. Trimming stripped 4 bases from V and 4 bases from J, with 9 bases between. Library preparation for TCR beta used quantitative 5'-RACE with molecular barcodes. TCRdb reprocessed the 5' RACE reads with MiXCR, giving one entry per CDR3 protein. The sample contains 800,000 to 900,000 distinct CDR3 sequences, 12% of which appear only once. The V and J genes are TRBV5-1 and TRBJ1-3; D not resolved. This TCR derives from a male donor with ankylosing spondylitis. Specimen: blood, either unsorted or a sorted T cell fraction (not recorded which). The CDR3 DNA follows: TGCGCCAGCAGCCCCTACTCCGGAAACACCATATATTTT. It translates to CASSPYSGNTIYF.